The 16 T cell receptor beta chains reported below all come from one sample, sequenced in a study of tumor-infiltrating lymphocytes in primary liver carcinoma. TCR beta cDNA was reverse-transcribed from 400 to 500 ng of total RNA. The reaction used a constant-region primer and ProtoScript II reverse transcriptase. Libraries for TCR beta were built through three nested multiplex PCR rounds, which together made up a slightly modified ARM-PCR procedure. TRBV1-TRBV30 forward primers paired with a C-beta reverse primer were used in the first two PCR rounds, which ran roughly 9 cycles each. One entry per CDR3 protein results from TCRdb running MiXCR on the multiplex PCR reads. The sample lists fewer than 80,000 distinct CDR3 sequences, 69% occurring once. Co-extracted RNA and DNA came from about 19-30 mg of unsorted bulk tissue. Sequenced input: tumor-adjacent normal liver tissue. Every receptor here comes from a man aged 40-49 years with primary liver carcinoma and hepatitis B virus infection.

This clonotype was recorded once. V is TRBV7-6 and J is TRBJ1-1, with 9 bases that match TRBD1. J was trimmed by 12 bases and V by 5 bases; bases with no gene match: 13. The CDR3 is 14 residues long. Germline V gene sequence: CDR1 SGHVS, CDR2 FNYEAQ. CDR3 nucleotide sequence: TGTGCCAGCAGCGCGCCGGGACAGGGTTGGGGCCCTTTCTTT. It translates to CASSAPGQGWGPFF.

Details on this clonotype: Because the CDR3 is missing its conserved closing phenylalanine or tryptophan, this is likely a read error. The limits of the CDR3 on the DNA are not certain, so only TCRdb's listed CDR3 is given. The gene calls are TRBV21-1 and TRBJ2-5; TRBD1 reflects the table's D call only, with no check against the DNA. TRBV21-1 is described as a pseudogene. The CDR3 region is 15 residues in length, termini included. CDR3 sequence: CASSKEERWGETQYL.

Points on this clonotype: A single base separates this from a much larger clone, so it may be a read error. The conserved closing phenylalanine or tryptophan is absent in this CDR3, likely reflecting a read error. This rearrangement joins TRBV12-3 or TRBV12-4 to TRBJ1-3; D remains unclear. The CDR3 runs to 13 residues. The V end lost 5 bases, the J end lost 0 bases, and 5 bases lay between the germline ends. CDR3 sequence: CASSPHSGNTIYS. CDR3 DNA: TGTGCCAGCAGTCCCCACTCTGGAAACACCATATATTCT.

About this clonotype itself: The final CDR3 position lacks the conserved phenylalanine or tryptophan, pointing to a likely read error. This chain uses TRBV6-5 with TRBJ2-1, with TRBD2 matching over 11 bases. CDR3 size: 18 residues. Germline-derived CDR1 and CDR2 are MNHEY and SVGAGI. The CDR3 is CVSSPRYQLAGETHEQFS. CDR3 DNA: TGTGTCAGCAGTCCACGATACCAACTAGCGGGAGAAACACATGAGCAGTTCTCC.

On this clonotype itself: The conserved final phenylalanine or tryptophan is absent from the CDR3, which likely points to a read error. The genes are TRBV29-1 and TRBJ2-7; D is possibly TRBD1 (5 bases). Deletions cut 6 bases from V and 1 base from J, with 19 bases between. The CDR3 has 15 residues. CDR1 and CDR2 from the germline V gene are SQVTM and ANQGSEA. CDR3 DNA sequence: TGCAGCGTACGCCCTTCCAGGGTCAAGTCCTACGAGCAGTACTCC. It translates to CSVRPSRVKSYEQYS.

Comments on this clonotype: One end of the junction is discordant with germline, which a read error may explain. This chain uses TRBV11-1 with TRBJ1-6, with D hard to call. The CDR3 length is 13 residues. Germline lookup yields CDR1 SGHAT and CDR2 FQDESV (reference sequence). The chain's CDR3 is CASSLEGNPPLHF. The CDR3 DNA reads TGTGCTAGCAGCTTAGAAGGGAACCCACCCCTCCACTTT.

This clonotype was detected many times. V and J are TRBV2 and TRBJ2-3, with 12 bases fitting TRBD1. The CDR3 covers 15 residues. The V segment lost 7 bases and the J segment 4 bases; nucleotides outside the gene matches: 6. The germline V gene encodes CDR1 SNHLY and CDR2 FYNNEI. The CDR3 here is CASIRDRGPADTQYF. In nucleotides, the CDR3 is TGTGCCAGCATCCGGGACAGGGGGCCGGCAGATACGCAGTATTTT.

Of note for this clonotype: A much more abundant neighbour one base away suggests this may be a read error. The CDR3 region has the DNA TGCGCCAGCGAGGGGGCCCCTAACTATGGCTACACCTTC. Translated, it gives CASEGAPNYGYTF. The V call is TRBV5-1, the J call TRBJ1-2, with 7 bases matching TRBD1. CDR3 length: 13 amino acids. Germline CDR1 SGHRS, CDR2 YFSETQ. V shed 7 bases and J 0 bases; nucleotides not matched to a gene: 3.

This clonotype was detected only a few times. The final CDR3 position lacks the conserved phenylalanine or tryptophan, pointing to a likely read error. V usage is TRBV4-2 and J usage is TRBJ2-5; maybe TRBD1 (5 bases). The CDR3 is 14 amino acids. V shed 0 bases and J shed 5 bases, with 10 bases lying between them. CDR1 and CDR2 from the germline V gene are LGHNA and YNFKEQ. This chain's CDR3 is CASSQDRQRETQYL. As DNA, the CDR3 is TGTGCCAGCAGCCAAGACCGACAGAGGGAGACCCAGTACTTG.

Concerning this clonotype: No conserved phenylalanine or tryptophan ends this CDR3, so it is likely a read error. The rearrangement joins TRBV12-3 or TRBV12-4 to TRBJ2-5, with 8 bases that match TRBD2. The CDR3 totals 13 residues. The CDR3 reads CASRLAGQEIQYL. CDR3 bases: TGTGCCAGCAGGTTAGCGGGACAAGAGATCCAGTACCTC.

This clonotype was found once. A read error may explain this, as a much larger clone is one base away. The chain uses TRBV7-9 and TRBJ2-3, with unresolved D. Gene TRBJ1-5 matches the end of the DNA better, so the J call may be wrong. Germline assignment: CDR1 SEHNR and CDR2 FQNEAQ (reference sequence). This CDR3 is 12 amino acids long. CDR3 region: CASSVFTDTQHF. In nucleotides, the CDR3 is TGTGCCAGCAGCGTGTTCACAGATACGCAGCATTTT.

About this clonotype: As the CDR3 is not closed by the conserved phenylalanine or tryptophan, this likely results from a read error. J is TRBJ2-6 and V is TRBV6-1; D gene unclear. CDR1 is MNHNS and CDR2 is SASEGT in the germline V gene. This CDR3 region has 15 residues. CDR3 residues: CASSGSADGANVLTS. The DNA for the CDR3 is TGTGCCAGTAGTGGGTCGGCCGATGGGGCCAACGTCCTGACTTCC.

In its sample, this clonotype was seen many times. The chain recombines TRBV11-2 with TRBJ2-5, with D possibly matching TRBD1 (6 bases). The length of the CDR3 is 13 residues. The V end lost 6 bases, the J end lost 3 bases, and 11 bases lay between the germline ends. CDR1 is SGHAT, CDR2 FQNNGV, per germline. CDR3 region: CASRRQVKETQYF. The CDR3 coding sequence is TGTGCCAGCAGGCGACAGGTCAAAGAGACCCAGTACTTC.

A note on this clonotype: A junction boundary mismatches the germline segment, possibly from a read error. This rearrangement joins TRBV11-1 to TRBJ2-3; D assignment may be TRBD1 or TRBD2 (5 bases each). Germline CDR1 is SGHAT and CDR2 is FQDESV (reference sequence). The CDR3 is made up of 19 amino acids. CDR3 sequence: CAISSGGSSVGARTDTQYF. The DNA of the CDR3 is TGTGCCATCAGTTCTGGGGGAAGCTCTGTCGGAGCCCGCACAGATACGCAATATTTT.

This chain connects TRBV5-6 to TRBJ2-1; the match to TRBD2 covers 7 bases. V gave up 6 bases and J gave up 1 base; unmatched junction bases: 13. Germline V CDR1 and CDR2: SGHDT, YYEEEE. This CDR3 region has 17 residues. CDR3 sequence (DNA): TGTGCCAGCAACCCCAACCGGACTAGAGTGTCCTACAATGAGCAGTTCTTC. Protein sequence: CASNPNRTRVSYNEQFF.

With regard to this clonotype: Relative to the germline gene, one junction end is altered; a read error may explain this. The genes are TRBV7-3 and TRBJ2-6; perhaps TRBD2 as D (5 bases). The length of the CDR3 is 17 residues. Germline CDR1 is SGHTA and CDR2 is FQGTGA. The CDR3 region is CASSLAFRAPGANVLTF. DNA of the CDR3: TGCGCCAGCAGCTTAGCGTTTCGGGCCCCTGGGGCCAACGTCCTGACTTTC.